Below, 8 T cell receptor beta chains from the same sample are listed, as sequenced in a study of shared clonotypes between healthy human individuals. It was CD45RO-negative cells, positively selected for CCR7, that made up naive CD8 cells, with terminally differentiated effector memory CD45RA+ cells excluded. Assay used: immunoSEQ multiplex PCR; TCRdb lists only in-frame clones, some missing. The sample lists some 2 million clones; 85% to 95% were seen once. The sequenced sample was naive CD8+ T cells sorted from blood. The origin of the receptors is a man between 18 and 35 years old in good health.

On this clone: Other DNA variants within this sample encode the same CDR3. The chain recombines TRBV5-6 with TRBJ2-1; a weak D match, TRBD2 (6 bases). CDR1 is SGHDT and CDR2 is YYEEEE in the germline V gene. V was pared by 2 bases and J by 0 bases, with 9 bases between. The CDR3 is 15 amino acids. Written as DNA, the CDR3 is TGTGCCAGCAGCTTATCCGGGAGCTCCTACAATGAGCAGTTCTTC. The encoded protein is CASSLSGSSYNEQFF.

V is TRBV4-2 and J is TRBJ2-2; 12 bases line up with TRBD2. V shed 3 bases, J shed 10 bases, and the junction held 3 bases outside the gene matches. CDR1 and CDR2 from the germline V gene are LGHNA and YNFKEQ. The CDR3 covers 14 residues. Here the CDR3 DNA reads TGTGCCAGCAGCCACACTAGCGGGGGGCCGGAGCTGTTTTTT. This gives the protein CASSHTSGGPELFF.

CDR3 sequence: CASSDPRAYNSPLHF. Here the CDR3 DNA reads TGTGCCAGCAGTGACCCCAGGGCCTATAATTCACCCCTCCACTTT. The genes are TRBV6-4 and TRBJ1-6, with a possible D match to TRBD1 (5 bases). CDR1 MRHNA and CDR2 SNTAGT come from the germline V gene. V was trimmed by 2 bases and J by 2 bases, leaving 7 bases between them. The length of the CDR3 is 15 residues.

CDR3 residues: CASSSGQGSGSYEQYF. CDR3 DNA sequence: TGTGCCAGCAGCTCCGGACAGGGTTCGGGTTCCTACGAGCAGTACTTC. The V call is TRBV11-3, the J call TRBJ2-7; 8 bases are a match to TRBD1. Germline lookup yields CDR1 SGHNT and CDR2 YENEEA. Trimming removed 4 bases from V and 1 base from J; junction bases left unmatched: 9. The CDR3 extends over 16 amino acids.

V and J are TRBV19 and TRBJ2-1, with 9 bases matching TRBD2. The germline V gene encodes CDR1 LNHDA and CDR2 SQIVND (reference sequence). J lost 6 bases, V lost 3 bases, and 3 bases had no gene match. The CDR3 totals 14 residues. CDR3 nucleotides: TGTGCCAGTAGTATCCGGACTAGCGTCAATGAGCAGTTCTTC. It encodes CASSIRTSVNEQFF. The variable domain in full, with the rest retrieved from reference TRBV19 and TRBJ2-1, is DGGITQSPKYLFRKEGQNVTLSCEQNLNHDAMYWYRQDPGQGLRLIYYSQIVNDFQKGDIAEGYSVSREKKESFPLTVTSAQKNPTAFYLCASSIRTSVNEQFFGPGTRLTVL.

The V and J genes are TRBV13 and TRBJ2-3; the D gene could be TRBD1 or TRBD2 (6 bases each). The germline V and J ends were trimmed by 5 bases and 6 bases, with 15 bases remaining between them. The germline CDR1 and CDR2 sequences are PRHDT and FYEKMQ (reference sequence). CDR3 length: 14 residues. CDR3 loop: CASSPGGGSDTQYF. DNA of the CDR3: TGTGCCAGCAGCCCCGGAGGGGGGTCCGATACGCAGTATTTT.

The chain recombines TRBV11-3 with TRBJ2-5; TRBD2 is a possible D gene (6 bases). Per germline, CDR1 SGHNT and CDR2 YENEEA. The CDR3 extends over 14 amino acids. V shed 5 bases and J shed 1 base, with 11 bases lying between them. CDR3 bases: TGTGCCAGCAGCGCGGAGGGGTTCCAAGAGACCCAGTACTTC. It encodes CASSAEGFQETQYF.

The rearrangement joins TRBV19 to TRBJ1-5, with D unclear. Germline loops: CDR1 LNHDA, CDR2 SQIVND (reference sequence). Trimming shortened V by 7 bases and J by 5 bases, and 18 bases separated the two germline ends. The CDR3 is made up of 15 amino acids. The CDR3 nucleotides are TGTGCCAGTACCCCAACGGGGATCGTAGATCAGCCCCAGCATTTT. Encoded protein: CASTPTGIVDQPQHF.